This T cell receptor beta chain was profiled in a study of STAT5B mutations in CD4+ large granular lymphocyte leukemia. The survey-level immunoSEQ assay was used. The repertoire was sequenced with immunoSEQ multiplex PCR; TCRdb's copy has only in-frame clones and lacks some. Of just under 35,000 clones in the sample, 65% to 70% are singletons; the top ten hold 1.5% to 2%. Findings of the study overall: CD4-sorted patient repertoires seemed more clonal than healthy CD4+ repertoires.

This CDR3 is 14 amino acids long. Germline V CDR1 and CDR2: SNHLY, FYNNEI. The V gene lost 2 bases and the J gene lost 1 base, with 8 bases spanning the gap. With regard to this clone: Antigen specificity is unknown. Other DNA sequences in the same sample also yield this CDR3.

The sequence came from a human donor in good health. The sequencing input was CD4+ T cells from blood buffy coats. The chain joins TRBV2 to TRBJ1-1; no definite D call. For the CDR3, the DNA is TGTGCCAGCAGTGAATATAACAGGAACACTGAAGCTTTCTTT. It encodes CASSEYNRNTEAFF.